Following are 5 T cell receptor beta chains from one sample sequenced in a study of T cells in Graves' hyperthyroidism and ophthalmopathy (dated by TCRdb to 2018 to 2020). Library preparation employed multiplex PCR. Instrument used: Illumina HiSeq 2000. Amplification of TCR beta CDR3 regions was carried out from RNA transcripts. The first round of RT-PCR for the TCR CDR3 was performed with the HTBI primer set and the Qiagen OneStep RT-PCR kit. TCRdb applied fastp at Q25 and MiXCR to the public reads, then kept only in-frame beta chains. Each record represents a unique CDR3 protein, reported with the most common genes and DNA among its rows. The sample contains approximately 690,000 distinct CDR3 sequences, approximately 14% of them found a single time. The top ten constitute around an eighth of the sample. The specimen was blood. The receptors derive from a woman between 45 and 65 years old with Graves' ophthalmopathy.

The J gene is TRBJ2-2, the V gene TRBV5-1; no clear D. The CDR3 sequence is 14 residues long. Germline CDR1 SGHRS, CDR2 YFSETQ. Trimming shortened V by 2 bases and J by 1 base, and 6 bases separated the two germline ends. As DNA, the CDR3 is TGCGCCAGCAGCTTATACAAGAACACCGGGGAGCTGTTTTTT. This gives the protein CASSLYKNTGELFF.

This clonotype came up many times. The chain couples TRBV28 to TRBJ2-3, with a tentative D call TRBD2 (6 bases). CDR1 and CDR2 (germline): MDHEN, SYDVKM. Trimming shortened V by 3 bases and J by 2 bases, and 18 bases separated the two germline ends. The CDR3 length is 17 residues. The CDR3 sequence: CASSFATGGMSTDTQYF. CDR3 nucleotide sequence: TGTGCCAGCAGTTTCGCAACCGGGGGAATGTCCACAGATACGCAGTATTTT.

This clonotype was observed many times. The V call is TRBV19, the J call TRBJ2-1; 11 nucleotides line up with TRBD2. The CDR3 has 17 residues. The trim removed 5 bases at V and 6 bases at J, leaving 12 bases unmatched. In germline, CDR1 is LNHDA, CDR2 SQIVND (reference sequence). CDR3 residues: CASSLGGRLAGGNEQFF. The CDR3, as DNA: TGTGCCAGTAGTCTGGGAGGGCGGCTAGCGGGAGGCAATGAGCAGTTCTTC.

The genes are TRBV20-1 and TRBJ1-2, with 10 bases lining up with TRBD1. The germline V gene has CDR1 DFQATT and CDR2 SNEGSKA (reference sequence). V shed 4 bases and J 4 bases; nucleotides not matched to a gene: 12. This CDR3 contains 16 residues. CDR3 bases: TGCAGTGCTACAGAGATGGGGACAGGGGTCAGCTATGGCTACACCTTC. Amino acid sequence: CSATEMGTGVSYGYTF.

This clonotype occurred many times. The chain combines TRBV12-3 or TRBV12-4 with TRBJ2-1; tentatively, D is TRBD1 or TRBD2 (5 bases each). This CDR3 is 15 amino acids long. Trimming cost V 10 bases and J 5 bases, with 21 bases left between them. CDR3 sequence reads: CAISWGSGQDNEQFF. CDR3 nucleotide sequence: TGTGCCATTTCCTGGGGCTCGGGGCAGGACAATGAGCAGTTCTTC.